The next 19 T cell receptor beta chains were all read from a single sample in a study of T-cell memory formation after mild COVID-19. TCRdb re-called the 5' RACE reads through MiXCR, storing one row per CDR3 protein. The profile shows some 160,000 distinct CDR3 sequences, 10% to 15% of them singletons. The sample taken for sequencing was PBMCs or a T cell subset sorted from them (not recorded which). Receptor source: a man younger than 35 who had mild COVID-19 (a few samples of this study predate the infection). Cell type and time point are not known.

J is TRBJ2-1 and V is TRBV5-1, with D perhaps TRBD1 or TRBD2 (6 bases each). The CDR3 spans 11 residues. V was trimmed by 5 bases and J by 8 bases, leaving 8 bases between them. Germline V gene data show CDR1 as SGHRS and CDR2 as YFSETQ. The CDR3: CASRRGDEQFF. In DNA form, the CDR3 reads TGCGCCAGCAGAAGGGGGGATGAGCAGTTCTTC.

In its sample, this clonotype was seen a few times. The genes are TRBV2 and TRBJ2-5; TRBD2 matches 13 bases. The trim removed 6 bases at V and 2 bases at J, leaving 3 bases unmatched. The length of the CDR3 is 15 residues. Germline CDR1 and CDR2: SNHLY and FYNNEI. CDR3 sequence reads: CASRRTSGGQETQYF. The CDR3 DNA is TGTGCCAGCAGACGGACTAGCGGGGGACAAGAGACCCAGTACTTC. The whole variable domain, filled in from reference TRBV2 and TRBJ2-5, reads EPEVTQTPSHQVTQMGQEVILRCVPISNHLYFYWYRQILGQKVEFLVSFYNNEISEKSEIFDDQFSVERPDGSNFTLKIRSTKLEDSAMYFCASRRTSGGQETQYFGPGTRLLVL.

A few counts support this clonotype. The CDR3, as DNA: TGTGCCAGCAGCTTCGCAGGACTTTTTACAGATACGCAGTATTTT. Translation gives CASSFAGLFTDTQYF. The V and J genes are TRBV7-2 and TRBJ2-3; possibly TRBD2 for D (5 bases). This CDR3 has 15 residues. The ends were cut back, 3 bases at V and 3 bases at J, with 13 bases in the middle. CDR1 and CDR2 (germline): SGHTA, FQGNSA.

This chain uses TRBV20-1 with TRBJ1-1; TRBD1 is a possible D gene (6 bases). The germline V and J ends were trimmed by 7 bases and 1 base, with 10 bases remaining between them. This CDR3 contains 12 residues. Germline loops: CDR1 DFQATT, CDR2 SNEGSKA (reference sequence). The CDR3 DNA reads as TGCAGTGGAGTAGGGGGGAACACTGAAGCTTTCTTT. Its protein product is CSGVGGNTEAFF.

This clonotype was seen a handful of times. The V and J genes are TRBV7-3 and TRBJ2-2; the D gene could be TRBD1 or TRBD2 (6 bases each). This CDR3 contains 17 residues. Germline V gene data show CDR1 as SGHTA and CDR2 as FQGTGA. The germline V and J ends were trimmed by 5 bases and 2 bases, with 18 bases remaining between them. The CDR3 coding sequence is TGTGCCAGCAGCCCCACGGGGGCACCCAGCAACACCGGGGAGCTGTTTTTT. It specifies CASSPTGAPSNTGELFF.

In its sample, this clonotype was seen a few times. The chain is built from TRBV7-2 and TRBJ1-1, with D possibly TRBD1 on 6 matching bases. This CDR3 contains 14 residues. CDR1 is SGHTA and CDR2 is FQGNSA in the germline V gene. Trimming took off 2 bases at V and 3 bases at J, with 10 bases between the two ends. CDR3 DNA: TGTGCCAGCAGCTTAATGAGGGGGGACACTGAAGCTTTCTTT. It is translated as CASSLMRGDTEAFF.

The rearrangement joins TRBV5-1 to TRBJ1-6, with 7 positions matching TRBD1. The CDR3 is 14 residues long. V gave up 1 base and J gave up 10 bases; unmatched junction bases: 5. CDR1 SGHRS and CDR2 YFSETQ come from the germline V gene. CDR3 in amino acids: CASSLTGVDSPLHF. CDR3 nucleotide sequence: TGCGCCAGCAGCTTGACAGGGGTCGACTCACCCCTCCACTTT.

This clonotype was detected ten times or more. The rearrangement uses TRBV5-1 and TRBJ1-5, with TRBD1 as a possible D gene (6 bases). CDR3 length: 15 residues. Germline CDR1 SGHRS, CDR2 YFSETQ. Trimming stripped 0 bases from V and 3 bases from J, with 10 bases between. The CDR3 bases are TGCGCCAGCAGCTTGGCCGGACAGCCCAATCAGCCCCAGCATTTT. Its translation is CASSLAGQPNQPQHF.

The CDR3, as DNA: TGTGCCACCAGTTCCGGGGGCACAGATACGCAGTATTTT. Protein sequence: CATSSGGTDTQYF. The rearrangement uses TRBV24-1 and TRBJ2-3, with D maybe TRBD2 (5 bases). The V end was cut by 6 bases, the J end by 1 base, with 7 bases between. From germline, CDR1 is KGHDR and CDR2 SFDVKD. CDR3 length equals 13 residues.

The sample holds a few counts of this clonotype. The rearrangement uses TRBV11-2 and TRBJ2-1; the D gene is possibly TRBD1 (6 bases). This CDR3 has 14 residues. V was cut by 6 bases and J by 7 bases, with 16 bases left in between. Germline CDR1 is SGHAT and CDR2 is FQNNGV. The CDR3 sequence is CASSPPGTRNEQFF. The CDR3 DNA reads TGTGCCAGCAGTCCGCCCGGGACACGGAATGAGCAGTTCTTC. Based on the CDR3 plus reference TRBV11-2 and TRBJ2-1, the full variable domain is EAGVAQSPRYKIIEKRQSVAFWCNPISGHATLYWYQQILGQGPKLLIQFQNNGVVDDSQLPKDRFSAERLKGVDSTLKIQPAKLEDSAVYLCASSPPGTRNEQFFGPGTRLTVL.

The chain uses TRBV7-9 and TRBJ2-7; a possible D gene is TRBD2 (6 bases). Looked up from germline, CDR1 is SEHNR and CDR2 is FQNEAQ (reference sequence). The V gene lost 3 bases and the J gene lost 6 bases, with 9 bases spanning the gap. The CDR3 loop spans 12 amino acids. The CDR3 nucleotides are TGTGCCAGCAGCTTGATCGGGGGCGAGCAGTACTTC. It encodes CASSLIGGEQYF.

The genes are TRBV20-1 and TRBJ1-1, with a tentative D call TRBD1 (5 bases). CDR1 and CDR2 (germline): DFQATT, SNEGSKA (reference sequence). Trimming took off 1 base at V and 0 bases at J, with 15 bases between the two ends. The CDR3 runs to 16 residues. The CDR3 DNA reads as TGCAGTGCTAGAGCTCCAGGGTGGGGGTTGAACACTGAAGCTTTCTTT. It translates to CSARAPGWGLNTEAFF.

The chain's CDR3 is CASRTWTGRVNEQFF. DNA of the CDR3: TGTGCCAGCAGGACTTGGACAGGGCGGGTCAATGAGCAGTTCTTC. The V and J genes are TRBV7-9 and TRBJ2-1, with 8 bases aligning to TRBD1. Trimming at V came to 6 bases and at J to 6 bases, leaving 10 bases not matched to a gene. There are 15 residues in the CDR3. Germline V gene sequence: CDR1 SEHNR, CDR2 FQNEAQ (reference sequence).

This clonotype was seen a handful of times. CDR3 DNA: TGTGCCATCAGTGAGTCACTAAGGGGAGGATTTTACATGAACACTGAAGCTTTCTTT. Protein: CAISESLRGGFYMNTEAFF. The chain is built from TRBV10-3 and TRBJ1-1; perhaps TRBD1 as D (5 bases). Germline V lookup: CDR1 ENHRY, CDR2 SYGVKD. The CDR3 contains 19 residues. V was trimmed by 0 bases and J by 0 bases, leaving 20 bases between them.

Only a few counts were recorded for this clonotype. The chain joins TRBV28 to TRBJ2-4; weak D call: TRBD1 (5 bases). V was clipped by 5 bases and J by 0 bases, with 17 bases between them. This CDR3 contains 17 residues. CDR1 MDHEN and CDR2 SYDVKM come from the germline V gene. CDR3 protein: CASSPSDMLLAKNIQYF. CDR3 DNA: TGTGCCAGCAGTCCCTCGGACATGCTCTTAGCCAAAAACATTCAGTACTTC.

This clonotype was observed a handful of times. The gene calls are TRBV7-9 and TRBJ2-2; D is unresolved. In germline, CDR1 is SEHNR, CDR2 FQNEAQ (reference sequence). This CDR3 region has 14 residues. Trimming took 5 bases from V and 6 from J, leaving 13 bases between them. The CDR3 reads CASSPRTFAGELFF. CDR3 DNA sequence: TGTGCCAGCAGCCCCCGGACCTTCGCCGGGGAGCTGTTTTTT. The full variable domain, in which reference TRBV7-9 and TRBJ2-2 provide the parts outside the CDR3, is DTGVSQNPRHKITKRGQNVTFRCDPISEHNRLYWYRQTLGQGPEFLTYFQNEAQLEKSRLLSDRFSAERPKGSFSTLEIQRTEQGDSAMYLCASSPRTFAGELFFGEGSRLTVL.

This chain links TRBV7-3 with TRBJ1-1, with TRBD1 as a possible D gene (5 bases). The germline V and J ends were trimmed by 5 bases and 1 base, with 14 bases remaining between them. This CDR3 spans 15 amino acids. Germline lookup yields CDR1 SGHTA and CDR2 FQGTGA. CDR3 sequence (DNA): TGTGCCAGCAGCGCCCAGGGTGAAGGGAACACTGAAGCTTTCTTT. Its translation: CASSAQGEGNTEAFF.

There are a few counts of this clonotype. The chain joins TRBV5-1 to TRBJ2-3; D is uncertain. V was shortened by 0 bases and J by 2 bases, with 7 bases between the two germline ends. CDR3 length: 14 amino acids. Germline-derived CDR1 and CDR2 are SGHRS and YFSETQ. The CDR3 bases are TGCGCCAGCAGCTTGGATCCGTACACAGATACGCAGTATTTT. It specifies CASSLDPYTDTQYF.

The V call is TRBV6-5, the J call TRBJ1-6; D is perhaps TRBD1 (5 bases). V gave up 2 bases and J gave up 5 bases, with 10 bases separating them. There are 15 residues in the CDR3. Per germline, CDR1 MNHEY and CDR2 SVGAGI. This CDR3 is CASSYGTTHNSPLHF. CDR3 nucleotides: TGTGCCAGCAGTTACGGGACGACTCATAATTCACCCCTCCACTTT.